The rows below give T cell receptor beta chains drawn from one sample of a study of T cell responses to AZD1222 COVID-19 vaccine. Here immunoSEQ multiplex PCR was the method, and the copy in TCRdb shows in-frame clones only, minus some. Of about 150,000 clones in the sample, about nine tenths were seen once. Specimen: peripheral blood, collected 28 days after the second AZD1222 dose. The receptors shown here come from an adult who received the AZD1222 COVID-19 vaccine. Both conserved end residues are part of each CDR3. D genes are given only for firm matches. Only some rows state a clone size, as once, few, many or a class for expanded clones.

>TRBJ1-1|TRBV9|NA|15|NA
TGTGCCAGCAGCTCCTCGGGTGGGGTGAACACTGAAGCTTTCTTT
CASSSSGGVNTEAFF
>TRBJ1-5|TRBV7-9|NA|15|NA
TGTGCCAGCAGCTTAGGAGGGGTTAGCAATCAGCCCCAGCATTTT
CASSLGGVSNQPQHF
>TRBJ1-1|TRBV2|few|14|NA
TGTGCCAGCAGGGCAGAGGGTAGGGGGACTGAAGCTTTCTTT
CASRAEGRGTEAFF
>TRBJ2-2|TRBV19|NA|17|NA
TGTGCCAGTAGTATAGATCTGGGCCAAGGGAGCACCGGGGAGCTGTTTTTT
CASSIDLGQGSTGELFF
>TRBJ2-7|TRBV13|NA|15|TRBD1
TGTGCCAGCAGCTCAACCGGGACAGGTGCCTACGAGCAGTACTTC
CASSSTGTGAYEQYF
>TRBJ1-2|TRBV18|NA|18|TRBD1
TGTGCCAGCTCAGCTTACATCCATCCGGGACAGGGGGCGAGTGGCTACACCTTC
CASSAYIHPGQGASGYTF
>TRBJ2-7|TRBV7-3|NA|22|NA
TGTGCCAGCAGCTTATGGTCCCCGTCGCAGGGCGGAGGGCTAGCTAGCTCCTACGAGCAGTACTTC
CASSLWSPSQGGGLASSYEQYF
>TRBJ2-3|TRBV5-1|NA|13|TRBD2
TGCGCCAGCAGCACCGGGCGGGGGGGCGCGCAGTATTTT
CASSTGRGGAQYF
>TRBJ1-1|TRBV3-1/TRBV3-2|NA|13|NA
TGTGCCAGCAGCCGGGGAGCGAACACTGAAGCTTTCTTT
CASSRGANTEAFF
>TRBJ2-1|TRBV7-3|NA|14|NA
TGTGCCAGCAGCTTAACAGCTTGGGCGAATGAGCAGTTCTTC
CASSLTAWANEQFF
>TRBJ1-5|TRBV18|NA|14|NA
TGTGCCAGCTCACTTGACAGTAACAATCAGCCCCAGCATTTT
CASSLDSNNQPQHF
>TRBJ1-5|TRBV28|NA|14|NA
TGTGCCAGCAGTGCCCCCTCATTCAATCAGCCCCAGCATTTT
CASSAPSFNQPQHF
>TRBJ2-3|TRBV7-9|NA|14|TRBD1
TGTGCCAGCAGCTTAACAGGGGGCGCAGATACGCAGTATTTT
CASSLTGGADTQYF
>TRBJ1-2|TRBV7-2|NA|13|TRBD1
TGTGCCAGCACCCGGGACAGGGGATATGGCTACACCTTC
CASTRDRGYGYTF
>TRBJ2-5|TRBV6-5|NA|14|NA
TGTGCCAGCAGGGATGTTGGGGGACAAGAGACCCAGTACTTC
CASRDVGGQETQYF
>TRBJ1-4|TRBV19|NA|15|NA
TGTGCCAGTAGTTCGTTGGACAGTTTTAATGAAAAACTGTTTTTT
CASSSLDSFNEKLFF
>TRBJ2-3|TRBV5-4|NA|15|TRBD2
TGTGCCGGTCGGAGGCTAGCGGGAGAGGCAGATACGCAGTATTTT
CAGRRLAGEADTQYF
>TRBJ1-1|TRBV27|NA|13|NA
TGTGCCAGCAGTTTATCCGGGGGGGAGGAAGCTTTCTTT
CASSLSGGEEAFF
>TRBJ1-3|TRBV12-2|NA|15|NA
TGTGCAAGTCGCCCTCGGGACAGGCATGGAAACACCATATATTTT
CASRPRDRHGNTIYF
>TRBJ1-6|TRBV6-5|NA|15|NA
TGTGCCAGTCTGACCCCGCACGAAGTTGGTTCACCCCTCCACTTT
CASLTPHEVGSPLHF
>TRBJ2-5|TRBV2|NA|13|NA
TGTGCCAGCAGTGGTCGCAGGGTCGAGACCCAGTACTTC
CASSGRRVETQYF
>TRBJ1-4|TRBV6-2/TRBV6-3|NA|14|NA
TGTGCCAGCAGTCCAGGGCGTGCTGAGGAAAAACTGTTTTTT
CASSPGRAEEKLFF
>TRBJ1-1|TRBV3-1/TRBV3-2|NA|13|TRBD1
TGTGCCAGCAGTCGACAGGGGGCGGCTGAAGCTTTCTTT
CASSRQGAAEAFF
>TRBJ2-1|TRBV3-1/TRBV3-2|NA|15|TRBD2
TGTGCCAGCTCGGCCAGGACTAGCAGGAGGAATGAGCAGTTCTTC
CASSARTSRRNEQFF
>TRBJ1-5|TRBV2|NA|15|NA
TGTGCCAGCAGACCTGATAATGCGGCGTTTCAGCCCCAGCATTTT
CASRPDNAAFQPQHF
>TRBJ2-2|TRBV19|NA|12|NA
TGTGCCAGTAGCAAGATCCCCGGGGAGCTGTTTTTT
CASSKIPGELFF
>TRBJ1-1|TRBV29-1|NA|14|NA
TGCAGCGTACAGTCTTCGACAGGTAACACTGAAGCTTTCTTT
CSVQSSTGNTEAFF
>TRBJ2-7|TRBV15|NA|16|TRBD1
TGTGCCACCAGCAGAGGGGACGGGACAGATTCCTACGAGCAGTACTTC
CATSRGDGTDSYEQYF
>TRBJ1-2|TRBV18|NA|15|NA
TGTGCCAGCTCAACTGGACTGTTGATTAACTATGGCTACACCTTC
CASSTGLLINYGYTF
>TRBJ1-2|TRBV7-8|once|14|NA
TGTGCCAGCAGCGCTTCGGGCGCTAACTATGGCTACACCTTC
CASSASGANYGYTF
>TRBJ1-1|TRBV2|NA|13|NA
TGTGCCAGCAGGGACGCAGGGACCACTGAAGCTTTCTTT
CASRDAGTTEAFF
>TRBJ1-6|TRBV6-5|NA|16|NA
TGTGCCAGCAGTTACCAACAACCGGATTATAATTCACCCCTCCACTTT
CASSYQQPDYNSPLHF
>TRBJ2-7|TRBV7-2|NA|17|TRBD2
TGTGCCAGCAGCTTCCTACTAGCGGGGGGGCGCTCCTACGAGCAGTACTTC
CASSFLLAGGRSYEQYF
>TRBJ1-2|TRBV27|NA|14|TRBD1
TGTGCCAGCAGTTTATCAGGGGGCAACTATGGCTACACCTTC
CASSLSGGNYGYTF
>TRBJ2-7|TRBV9|NA|16|TRBD1
TGTGCCAGCAGCCCCAACCGGGACAGGGCCCGCTACGAGCAGTACTTC
CASSPNRDRARYEQYF
>TRBJ2-2|TRBV3-1/TRBV3-2|NA|16|NA
TGTGCCAGCAGCCGATCCAAGGAGACCTACACCGGGGAGCTGTTTTTT
CASSRSKETYTGELFF
>TRBJ2-5|TRBV19|NA|14|TRBD2
TGTGCCAGTAGTACCGGGACTAGCCCTCGGACCCAGTACTTC
CASSTGTSPRTQYF
>TRBJ2-2|TRBV9|NA|16|NA
TGTGCCAGCAGCATGTCCGGGACTCTAAACACCGGGGAGCTGTTTTTT
CASSMSGTLNTGELFF
>TRBJ2-5|TRBV5-1|NA|15|TRBD2
TGCGCCAGCAGCTTTGGTAGCGGGGGCCAAGAGACCCAGTACTTC
CASSFGSGGQETQYF
>TRBJ1-5|TRBV3-1/TRBV3-2|NA|14|NA
TGTGCCAGCAGCCGAGGACCCATTAATCAGCCCCAGCATTTT
CASSRGPINQPQHF
>TRBJ1-2|TRBV5-6|NA|14|NA
TGTGCCAGCAGCTCGACACGTCTTGGCTATGGCTACACCTTC
CASSSTRLGYGYTF
>TRBJ1-6|TRBV6-1|NA|17|NA
TGTGCCAGCAGTGACGGAAGGGACCGGCTCTATAATTCACCCCTCCACTTT
CASSDGRDRLYNSPLHF
>TRBJ1-4|TRBV5-1|NA|13|NA
TGCGCCAGCAGCAGGTCAACTAATGAAAAACTGTTTTTT
CASSRSTNEKLFF
>TRBJ2-3|TRBV5-4|NA|18|TRBD2
TGTGCCAGCAGTGGACTAGCGGGAGGGCCCTTTTTATTAGATACGCAGTATTTT
CASSGLAGGPFLLDTQYF
>TRBJ1-3|TRBV5-1|NA|17|NA
TGCGCCAGCAGCTTGGGAGGGAGCCCACACTCTGGAAACACCATATATTTT
CASSLGGSPHSGNTIYF
>TRBJ2-3|TRBV24-1|NA|13|NA
TGTGCCACCAGTCCACAGGTGGGGGCTACGCAGTATTTT
CATSPQVGATQYF